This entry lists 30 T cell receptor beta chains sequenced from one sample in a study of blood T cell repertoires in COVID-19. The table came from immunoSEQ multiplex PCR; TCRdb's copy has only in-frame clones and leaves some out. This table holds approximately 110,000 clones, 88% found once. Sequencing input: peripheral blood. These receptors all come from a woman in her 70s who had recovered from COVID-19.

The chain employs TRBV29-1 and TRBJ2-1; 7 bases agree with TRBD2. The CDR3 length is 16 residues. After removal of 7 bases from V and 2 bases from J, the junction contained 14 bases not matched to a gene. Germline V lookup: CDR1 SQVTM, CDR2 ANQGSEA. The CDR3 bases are TGCAGCGCCCACGAACTCCCTAGCGGTACCTACAATGAGCAGTTCTTC. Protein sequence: CSAHELPSGTYNEQFF.

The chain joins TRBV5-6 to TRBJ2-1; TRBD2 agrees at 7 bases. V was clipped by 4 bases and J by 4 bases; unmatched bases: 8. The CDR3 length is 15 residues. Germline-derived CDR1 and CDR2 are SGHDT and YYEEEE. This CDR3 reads CASSPGTGGYNEQFF. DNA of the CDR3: TGTGCCAGCAGCCCGGGGACGGGAGGTTACAATGAGCAGTTCTTC.

CDR3 sequence: CASSPRTGAYEQYF. Written as DNA, the CDR3 is TGTGCCAGCTCACCGCGGACAGGGGCCTACGAGCAGTACTTC. The chain carries TRBV18 and TRBJ2-7; 9 bases agree with TRBD1. This CDR3 has 14 amino acids. The germline V gene encodes CDR1 KGHSH and CDR2 LQKENI. The V and J ends lost 3 bases and 2 bases, in that order; junction bases with no gene match: 2.

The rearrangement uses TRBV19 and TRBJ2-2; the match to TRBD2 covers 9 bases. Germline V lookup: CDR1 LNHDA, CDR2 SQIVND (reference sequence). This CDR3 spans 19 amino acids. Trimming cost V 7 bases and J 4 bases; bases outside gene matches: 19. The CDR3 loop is CASTATAGRLAGPTGELFF. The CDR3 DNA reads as TGTGCCAGTACCGCCACCGCGGGGAGGCTAGCGGGACCCACCGGGGAGCTGTTTTTT. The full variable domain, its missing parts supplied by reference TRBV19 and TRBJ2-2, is DGGITQSPKYLFRKEGQNVTLSCEQNLNHDAMYWYRQDPGQGLRLIYYSQIVNDFQKGDIAEGYSVSREKKESFPLTVTSAQKNPTAFYLCASTATAGRLAGPTGELFFGEGSRLTVL.

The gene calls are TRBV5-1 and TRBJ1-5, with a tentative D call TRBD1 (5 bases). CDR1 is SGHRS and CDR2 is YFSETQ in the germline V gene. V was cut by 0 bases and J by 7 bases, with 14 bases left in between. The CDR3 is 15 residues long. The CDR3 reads CASSLGGASGQPQHF. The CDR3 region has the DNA TGCGCCAGCAGCTTGGGGGGCGCCTCAGGGCAGCCCCAGCATTTT.

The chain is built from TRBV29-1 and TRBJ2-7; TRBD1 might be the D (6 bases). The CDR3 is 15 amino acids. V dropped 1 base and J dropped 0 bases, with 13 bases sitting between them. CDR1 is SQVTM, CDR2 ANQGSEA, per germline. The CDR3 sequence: CSVEVDSHSSYEQYF. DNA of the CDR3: TGCAGCGTTGAAGTGGACAGCCATAGCTCCTACGAGCAGTACTTC.

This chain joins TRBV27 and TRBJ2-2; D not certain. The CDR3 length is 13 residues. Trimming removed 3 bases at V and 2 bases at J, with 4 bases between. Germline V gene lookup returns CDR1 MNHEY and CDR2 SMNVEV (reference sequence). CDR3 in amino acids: CASSFINTGELFF. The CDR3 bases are TGTGCCAGCAGTTTTATAAACACCGGGGAGCTGTTTTTT.

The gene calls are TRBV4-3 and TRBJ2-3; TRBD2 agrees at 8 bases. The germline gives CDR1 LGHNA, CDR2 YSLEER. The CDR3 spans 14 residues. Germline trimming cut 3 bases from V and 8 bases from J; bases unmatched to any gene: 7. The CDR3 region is CASSQGPGGGTQYF. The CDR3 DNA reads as TGCGCCAGCAGCCAGGGACCCGGGGGGGGTACGCAGTATTTT.

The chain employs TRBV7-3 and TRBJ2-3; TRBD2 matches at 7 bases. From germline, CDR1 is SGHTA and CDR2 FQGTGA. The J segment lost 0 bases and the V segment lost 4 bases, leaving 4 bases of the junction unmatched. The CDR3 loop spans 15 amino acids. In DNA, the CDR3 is TGTGCCAGCAGCTCGCGGGGGACTAGCACAGATACGCAGTATTTT. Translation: CASSSRGTSTDTQYF.

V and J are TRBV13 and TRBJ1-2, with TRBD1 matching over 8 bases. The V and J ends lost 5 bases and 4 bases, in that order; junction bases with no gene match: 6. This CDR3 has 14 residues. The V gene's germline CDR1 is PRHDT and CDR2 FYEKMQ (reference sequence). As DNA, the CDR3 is TGTGCCAGCAGCCCCGGACAGGGTACCTATGGCTACACCTTC. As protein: CASSPGQGTYGYTF. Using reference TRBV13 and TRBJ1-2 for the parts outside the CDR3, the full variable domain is AAGVIQSPRHLIKEKRETATLKCYPIPRHDTVYWYQQGPGQDPQFLISFYEKMQSDKGSIPDRFSAQQFSDYHSELNMSSLELGDSALYFCASSPGQGTYGYTFGSGTRLTVV.

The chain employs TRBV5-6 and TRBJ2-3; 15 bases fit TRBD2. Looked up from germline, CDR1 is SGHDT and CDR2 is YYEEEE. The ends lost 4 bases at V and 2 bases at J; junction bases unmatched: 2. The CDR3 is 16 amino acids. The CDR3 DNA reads TGTGCCAGCAGCCGGACTAGCGGGAGGGTCACAGATACGCAGTATTTT. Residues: CASSRTSGRVTDTQYF.

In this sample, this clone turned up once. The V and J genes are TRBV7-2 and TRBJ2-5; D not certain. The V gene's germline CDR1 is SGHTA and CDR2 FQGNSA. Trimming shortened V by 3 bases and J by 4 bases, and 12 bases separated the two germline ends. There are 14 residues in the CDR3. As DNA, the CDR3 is TGTGCCAGCAGCTTTATCACCCTAGGAGAGACCCAGTACTTC. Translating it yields CASSFITLGETQYF. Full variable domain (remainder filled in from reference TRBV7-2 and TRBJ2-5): GAGVSQSPSNKVTEKGKDVELRCDPISGHTALYWYRQSLGQGLEFLIYFQGNSAPDKSGLPSDRFSAERTGGSVSTLTIQRTQQEDSAVYLCASSFITLGETQYFGPGTRLLVL.

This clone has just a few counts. CDR3 protein: CASRGEETQYF. In DNA form, the CDR3 reads TGTGCCAGCAGAGGGGAAGAGACCCAGTACTTC. The rearrangement links TRBV12-3 or TRBV12-4 to TRBJ2-5; D may be TRBD1 (5 bases). The V end was cut by 6 bases, the J end by 3 bases, with 5 bases between. This CDR3 contains 11 residues.

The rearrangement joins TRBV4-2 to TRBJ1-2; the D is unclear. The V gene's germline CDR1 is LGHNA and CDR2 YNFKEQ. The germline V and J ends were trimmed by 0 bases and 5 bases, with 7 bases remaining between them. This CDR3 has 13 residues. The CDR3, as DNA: TGTGCCAGCAGCCAAGATTGGCTTTATGGCTACACCTTC. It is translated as CASSQDWLYGYTF.

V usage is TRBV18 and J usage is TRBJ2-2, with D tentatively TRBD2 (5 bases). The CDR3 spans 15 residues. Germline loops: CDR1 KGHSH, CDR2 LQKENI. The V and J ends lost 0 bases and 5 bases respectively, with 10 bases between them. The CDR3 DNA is TGTGCCAGCTCACCACCGTCTCGAGGGACCGGGGAGCTGTTTTTT. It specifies CASSPPSRGTGELFF.

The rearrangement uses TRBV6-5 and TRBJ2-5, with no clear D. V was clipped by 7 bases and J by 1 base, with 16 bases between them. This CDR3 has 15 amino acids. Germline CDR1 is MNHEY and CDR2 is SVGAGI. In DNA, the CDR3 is TGTGCCAGCACCCACCGGGTTGGCCCCCAAGAGACCCAGTACTTC. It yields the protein CASTHRVGPQETQYF.

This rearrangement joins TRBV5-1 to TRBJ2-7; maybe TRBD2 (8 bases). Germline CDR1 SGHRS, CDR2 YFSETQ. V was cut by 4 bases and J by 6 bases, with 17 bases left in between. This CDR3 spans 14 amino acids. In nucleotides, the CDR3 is TGCGCCAGCAGCCCTCGGGAGGGGGCCTCCGAGCAGTACTTC. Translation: CASSPREGASEQYF.

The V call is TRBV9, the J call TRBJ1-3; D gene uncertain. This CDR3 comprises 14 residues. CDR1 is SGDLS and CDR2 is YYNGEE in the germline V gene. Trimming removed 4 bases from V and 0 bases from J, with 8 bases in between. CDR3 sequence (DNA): TGTGCCAGCAGCCAGTCATTCTCTGGAAACACCATATATTTT. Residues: CASSQSFSGNTIYF.

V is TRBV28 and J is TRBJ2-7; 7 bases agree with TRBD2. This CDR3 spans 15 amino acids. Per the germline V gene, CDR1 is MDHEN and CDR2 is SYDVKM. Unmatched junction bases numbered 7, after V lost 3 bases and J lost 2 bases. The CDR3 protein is CASSFAGVLTYEQYF. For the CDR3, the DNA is TGTGCCAGCAGTTTTGCGGGAGTGTTGACCTACGAGCAGTACTTC.

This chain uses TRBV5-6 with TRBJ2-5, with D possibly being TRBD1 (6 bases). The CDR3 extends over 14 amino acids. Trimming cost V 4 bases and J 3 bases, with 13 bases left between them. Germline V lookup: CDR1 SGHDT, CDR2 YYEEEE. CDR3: CASSIDRTEETQYF. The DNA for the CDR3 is TGTGCCAGCAGCATAGACAGGACGGAAGAGACCCAGTACTTC.

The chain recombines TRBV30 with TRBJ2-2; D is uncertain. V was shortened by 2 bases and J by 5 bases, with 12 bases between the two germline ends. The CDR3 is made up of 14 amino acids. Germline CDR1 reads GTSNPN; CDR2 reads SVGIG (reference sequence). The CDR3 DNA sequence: TGTGCCTGGAGTAGAGAATTCCCGACCGGGGAGCTGTTTTTT. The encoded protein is CAWSREFPTGELFF.

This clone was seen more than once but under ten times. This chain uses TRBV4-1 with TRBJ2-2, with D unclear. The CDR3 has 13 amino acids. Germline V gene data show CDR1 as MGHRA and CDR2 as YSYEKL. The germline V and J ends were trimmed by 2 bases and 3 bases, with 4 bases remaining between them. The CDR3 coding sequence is TGCGCCAGCAGCCAAACAGACACCGGGGAGCTGTTTTTT. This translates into CASSQTDTGELFF.

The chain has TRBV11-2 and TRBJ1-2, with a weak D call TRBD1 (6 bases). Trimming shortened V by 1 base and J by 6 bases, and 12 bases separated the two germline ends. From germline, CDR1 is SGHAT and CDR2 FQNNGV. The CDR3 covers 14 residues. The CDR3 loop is CASSLVLRQDGYTF. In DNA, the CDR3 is TGTGCCAGCAGCTTAGTTCTGAGACAGGATGGCTACACCTTC.

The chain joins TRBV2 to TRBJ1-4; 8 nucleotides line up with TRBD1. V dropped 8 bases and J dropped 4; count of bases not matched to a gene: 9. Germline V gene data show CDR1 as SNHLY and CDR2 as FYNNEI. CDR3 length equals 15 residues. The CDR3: CASSSLTGVNEKLFF. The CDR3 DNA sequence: TGTGCCAGCTCTAGTCTGACAGGGGTTAATGAAAAACTGTTTTTT.

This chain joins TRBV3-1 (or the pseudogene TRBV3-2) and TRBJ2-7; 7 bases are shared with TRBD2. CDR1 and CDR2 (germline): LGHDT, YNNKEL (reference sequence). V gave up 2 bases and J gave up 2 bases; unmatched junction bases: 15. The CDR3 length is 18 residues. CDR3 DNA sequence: TGTGCCAGCAGCCAACCTAGGACTAGGGGTCCCCCCGCCTACGAGCAGTACTTC. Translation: CASSQPRTRGPPAYEQYF.

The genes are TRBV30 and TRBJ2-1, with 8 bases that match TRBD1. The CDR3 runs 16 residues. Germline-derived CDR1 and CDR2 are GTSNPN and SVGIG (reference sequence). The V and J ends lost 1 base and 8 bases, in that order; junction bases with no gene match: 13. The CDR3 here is CAWSGGSGQGLHEQFF. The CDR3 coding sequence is TGTGCCTGGAGTGGGGGTAGTGGACAGGGATTACATGAGCAGTTCTTC.

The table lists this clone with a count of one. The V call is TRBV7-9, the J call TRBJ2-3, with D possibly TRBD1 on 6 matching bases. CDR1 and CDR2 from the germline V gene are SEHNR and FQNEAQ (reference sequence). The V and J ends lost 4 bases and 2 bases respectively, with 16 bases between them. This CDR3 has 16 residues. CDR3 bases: TGTGCCAGCAGCTCTCAGGGGTCCCTTAACACAGATACGCAGTATTTT. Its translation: CASSSQGSLNTDTQYF.

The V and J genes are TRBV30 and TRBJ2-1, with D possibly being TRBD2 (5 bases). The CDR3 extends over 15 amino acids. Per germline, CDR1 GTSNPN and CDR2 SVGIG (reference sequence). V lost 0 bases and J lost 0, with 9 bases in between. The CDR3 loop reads CAWSVDGSSYNEQFF. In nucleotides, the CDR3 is TGTGCCTGGAGTGTAGATGGGAGCTCCTACAATGAGCAGTTCTTC. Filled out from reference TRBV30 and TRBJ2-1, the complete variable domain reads SQTIHQWPATLVQPVGSPLSLECTVEGTSNPNLYWYRQAAGRGLQLLFYSVGIGQISSEVPQNLSASRPQDRQFILSSKKLLLSDSGFYLCAWSVDGSSYNEQFFGPGTRLTVL.

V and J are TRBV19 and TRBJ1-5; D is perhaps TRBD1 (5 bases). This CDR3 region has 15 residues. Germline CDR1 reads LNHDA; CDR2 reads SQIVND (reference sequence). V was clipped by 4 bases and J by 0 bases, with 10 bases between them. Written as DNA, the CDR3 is TGTGCCAGTAGTAGGGGACTTAATAGCAATCAGCCCCAGCATTTT. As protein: CASSRGLNSNQPQHF. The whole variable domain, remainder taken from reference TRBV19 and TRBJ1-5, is DGGITQSPKYLFRKEGQNVTLSCEQNLNHDAMYWYRQDPGQGLRLIYYSQIVNDFQKGDIAEGYSVSREKKESFPLTVTSAQKNPTAFYLCASSRGLNSNQPQHFGDGTRLSIL.

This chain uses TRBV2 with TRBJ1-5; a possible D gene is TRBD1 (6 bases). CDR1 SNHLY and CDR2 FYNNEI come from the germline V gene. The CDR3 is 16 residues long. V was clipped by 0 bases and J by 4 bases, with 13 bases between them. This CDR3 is CASSEAPWTANQPQHF. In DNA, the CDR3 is TGTGCCAGCAGTGAAGCCCCTTGGACAGCAAATCAGCCCCAGCATTTT.